The T cell receptor (beta chain) under discussion was sequenced for a study of OX40 agonist ivuxolimab in advanced cancers. Study outcomes and limitations: Circulating CD4+ and CD8+ T cells showed clonal expansion by week 6 at 0.1 to 3.0 mg/kg.

It was autoimmune disease history or systemic immunosuppression that excluded patients. After removal of 5 bases from V and 1 base from J, the junction contained 7 bases not matched to a gene. The CDR3 has 16 amino acids. The germline V gene has CDR1 GTSNPN and CDR2 SVGIG (reference sequence). Generated by immunoSEQ multiplex PCR, the TCRdb table keeps only in-frame clones and is missing some. This sample has tens of thousands of clones, with around four fifths found just once. For this clone: The antigen is unknown.

The material sequenced was CD4+ or CD8+ T cells sorted from blood, taken in a trial of the OX40 agonist ivuxolimab. This receptor was identified in an adult with an advanced solid tumor such as melanoma, head and neck, liver or kidney cancer. The chain links TRBV30 to TRBJ2-1, with TRBD1 matching 11 bases. In DNA, the CDR3 is TGTGCCTGGGGAGAAGGACAGGGGGCTTCCTACAATGAGCAGTTCTTC. Translated, it gives CAWGEGQGASYNEQFF. Full variable domain (rest looked up from reference TRBV30 and TRBJ2-1): SQTIHQWPATLVQPVGSPLSLECTVEGTSNPNLYWYRQAAGRGLQLLFYSVGIGQISSEVPQNLSASRPQDRQFILSSKKLLLSDSGFYLCAWGEGQGASYNEQFFGPGTRLTVL.